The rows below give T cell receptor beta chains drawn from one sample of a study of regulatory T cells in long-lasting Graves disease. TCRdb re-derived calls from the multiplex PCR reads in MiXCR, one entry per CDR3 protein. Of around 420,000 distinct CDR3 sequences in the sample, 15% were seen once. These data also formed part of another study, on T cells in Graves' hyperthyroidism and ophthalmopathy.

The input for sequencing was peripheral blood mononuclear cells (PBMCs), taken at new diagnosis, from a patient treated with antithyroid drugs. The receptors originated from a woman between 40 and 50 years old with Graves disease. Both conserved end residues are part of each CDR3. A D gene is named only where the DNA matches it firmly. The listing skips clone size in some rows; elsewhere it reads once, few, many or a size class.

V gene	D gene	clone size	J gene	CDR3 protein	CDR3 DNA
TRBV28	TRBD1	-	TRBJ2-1	CASSLPTPGTDNEQFF	TGTGCCAGCAGTCTACCCACTCCCGGGACAGACAATGAGCAGTTCTTC
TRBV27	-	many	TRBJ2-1	CATSRYNEQFF	TGTGCAACCTCGAGGTACAATGAGCAGTTCTTC
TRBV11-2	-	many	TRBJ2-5	CATSLNQETQYF	TGTGCCACCTCATTAAACCAAGAGACCCAGTACTTC
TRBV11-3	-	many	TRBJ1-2	CASGKPGDYGYTF	TGTGCCAGCGGCAAGCCAGGAGACTATGGCTACACCTTC
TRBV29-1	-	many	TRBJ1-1	CSVEQGNTEAFF	TGCAGCGTTGAACAGGGGAACACTGAAGCTTTCTTT
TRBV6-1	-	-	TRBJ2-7	CASTRTEGYEQYF	TGTGCCAGCACCCGGACAGAGGGTTACGAGCAGTACTTC
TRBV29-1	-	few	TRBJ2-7	CSVGVSDGEQYF	TGCAGCGTTGGGGTTTCGGATGGCGAGCAGTACTTC
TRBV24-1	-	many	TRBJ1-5	CATLGGAECNQPQHF	TGTGCCACCCTTGGCGGGGCGGAGTGCAATCAGCCCCAGCATTTT
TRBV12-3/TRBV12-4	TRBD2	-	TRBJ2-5	CASSFLAAQEAQYF	TGTGCCAGCAGTTTTCTAGCGGCCCAAGAGGCCCAGTACTTC
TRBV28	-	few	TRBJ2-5	CASSSGQKEAQETQYF	TGTGCCAGCAGTTCCGGACAGAAAGAGGCCCAAGAGACCCAGTACTTC
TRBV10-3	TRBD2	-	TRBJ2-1	CATSGRSMEQFF	TGTGCCACCAGCGGGAGGTCAATGGAGCAGTTCTTC
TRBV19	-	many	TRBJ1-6	CASSILGRSSYNSPLHF	TGTGCCAGTAGTATTCTGGGACGGAGCTCCTATAATTCACCCCTCCACTTT
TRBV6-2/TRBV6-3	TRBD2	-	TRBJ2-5	CASSFVTSGQETQYF	TGTGCCAGCAGTTTCGTGACTAGCGGCCAAGAGACCCAGTACTTC
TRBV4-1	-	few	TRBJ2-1	CASSLRGQRGYNEQFF	TGCGCCAGCAGCCTAAGAGGACAGCGAGGCTACAATGAGCAGTTCTTC
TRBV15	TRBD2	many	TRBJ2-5	CATSRDGRSGSRGGETQYF	TGTGCCACCAGCAGAGACGGGCGTAGCGGGAGTAGGGGGGGAGAGACCCAGTACTTC
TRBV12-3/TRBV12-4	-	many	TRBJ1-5	CASSFVRDQPQHF	TGTGCCAGCAGTTTCGTTCGGGATCAGCCCCAGCATTTT
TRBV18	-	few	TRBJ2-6	CASSPRYTGTGANVLTF	TGTGCCAGCTCACCACGGTATACAGGGACAGGGGCCAACGTCCTGACTTTC
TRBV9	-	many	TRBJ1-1	CASSNPGNTEAFF	TGTGCCAGCAGCAACCCAGGGAACACTGAAGCTTTCTTT
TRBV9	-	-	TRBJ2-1	CASSPPVAAAYNEQFF	TGTGCCAGCAGCCCCCCTGTAGCGGCCGCCTACAATGAGCAGTTCTTC
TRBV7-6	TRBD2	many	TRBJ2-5	CASYESGKETQYF	TGTGCCAGCTATGAGAGCGGGAAGGAGACCCAGTACTTC
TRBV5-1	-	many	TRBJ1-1	CASSLGHRLEAFF	TGCGCCAGCAGCCTGGGCCACAGGCTAGAAGCTTTCTTT
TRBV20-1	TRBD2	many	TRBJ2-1	CSARDAGLQQFF	TGCAGTGCTAGAGATGCGGGACTACAGCAGTTCTTC
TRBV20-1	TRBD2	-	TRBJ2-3	CSARPSGRTDTQYF	TGCAGTGCTAGACCTAGCGGGAGGACAGATACGCAGTATTTT
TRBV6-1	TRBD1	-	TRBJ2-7	CASNVGTGSYEQYF	TGTGCCAGCAACGTTGGGACAGGGTCCTACGAGCAGTACTTC
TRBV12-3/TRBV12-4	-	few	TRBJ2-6	CANSSLAVQGSGGHSGANVLTF	TGTGCCAACAGTTCCCTCGCGGTACAGGGATCTGGGGGCCACTCTGGGGCCAACGTCCTGACTTTC
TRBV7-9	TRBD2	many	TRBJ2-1	CASEIPGGRYNEQFF	TGTGCCAGCGAAATCCCGGGGGGTCGCTACAATGAGCAGTTCTTC
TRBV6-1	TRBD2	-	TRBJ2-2	CASSGWTSGIPNTGELFF	TGTGCCAGCAGTGGGTGGACTAGCGGCATACCGAACACCGGGGAGCTGTTTTTT
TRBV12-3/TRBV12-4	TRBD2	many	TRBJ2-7	CASSRGGDEQYF	TGTGCCAGCAGTCGGGGGGGGGACGAGCAGTACTTC
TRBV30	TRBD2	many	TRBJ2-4	CAWSASGLAGNIQYF	TGTGCCTGGAGTGCATCGGGACTAGCGGGAAACATTCAGTACTTC
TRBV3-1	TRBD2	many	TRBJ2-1	CASSRPGLALENEQFF	TGTGCCAGCAGCAGACCGGGACTAGCGCTGGAAAATGAGCAGTTCTTC
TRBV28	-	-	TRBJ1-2	CASSLNLYGYTF	TGTGCCAGCAGTTTGAACCTCTATGGCTACACCTTC
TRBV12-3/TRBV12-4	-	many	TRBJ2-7	CASRKRTSYEQYF	TGTGCCAGTAGAAAACGGACATCCTACGAGCAGTACTTC
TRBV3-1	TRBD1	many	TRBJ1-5	CASSQTGYQPQHF	TGTGCCAGCAGCCAGACAGGGTATCAGCCCCAGCATTTT
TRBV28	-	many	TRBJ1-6	CASSLNRNSPLHF	TGTGCCAGCAGTTTAAACAGGAATTCACCCCTCCACTTT
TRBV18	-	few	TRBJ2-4	CASSPGVVAKNIQYF	TGTGCCAGCTCACCGGGGGTGGTAGCCAAAAACATTCAGTACTTC
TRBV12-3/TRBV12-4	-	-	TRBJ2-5	CASSLGAGTEETQYF	TGTGCCAGCAGTTTAGGGGCCGGGACCGAAGAGACCCAGTACTTC
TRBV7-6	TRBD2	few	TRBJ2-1	CASSPTSGAYNEQFF	TGTGCCAGCAGCCCAACTAGCGGGGCTTACAATGAGCAGTTCTTC
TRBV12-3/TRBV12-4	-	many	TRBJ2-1	CASIQTASSYNEQFF	TGTGCCAGCATCCAAACAGCCAGCTCCTACAATGAGCAGTTCTTC
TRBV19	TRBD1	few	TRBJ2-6	CASSPSGQTPAGANVLTF	TGTGCCAGTAGCCCCTCGGGACAGACCCCCGCCGGGGCCAACGTCCTGACTTTC
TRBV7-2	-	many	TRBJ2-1	CASSLARDFYNEQFF	TGTGCCAGCAGCTTAGCCCGGGACTTCTACAATGAGCAGTTCTTC
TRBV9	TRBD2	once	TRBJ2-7	CASSVGTSGDEQYF	TGTGCCAGCAGCGTCGGGACTAGCGGAGACGAGCAGTACTTC
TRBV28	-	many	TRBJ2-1	CASSFYYNEQFF	TGTGCCAGCAGTTTTTACTACAATGAGCAGTTCTTC
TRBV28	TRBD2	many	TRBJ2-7	CASRGTTYEQYF	TGTGCCAGCAGAGGGACTACCTACGAGCAGTACTTC
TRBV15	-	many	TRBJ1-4	CATSAFLGTENEKLFF	TGTGCCACCAGCGCTTTTCTTGGGACGGAGAATGAAAAACTGTTTTTT
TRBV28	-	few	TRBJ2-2	CASTLGPSAGELFF	TGTGCCAGCACCTTGGGCCCTTCAGCCGGGGAGCTGTTTTTT
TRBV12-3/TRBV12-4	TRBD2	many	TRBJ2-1	CASSPRGGRAVVEQFF	TGTGCCAGCAGTCCCCGCGGCGGGAGGGCCGTAGTTGAGCAGTTCTTC
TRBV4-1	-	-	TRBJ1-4	CASSQVRSEKLFF	TGCGCCAGCAGCCAAGTTCGTTCCGAAAAACTGTTTTTT
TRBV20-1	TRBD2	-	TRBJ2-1	CSARGTSASYNEQFF	TGCAGTGCTAGGGGGACTAGCGCCTCCTACAATGAGCAGTTCTTC
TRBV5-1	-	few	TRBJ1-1	CASSRGEMNTEAFF	TGCGCCAGCAGCCGGGGTGAGATGAACACTGAAGCTTTCTTT
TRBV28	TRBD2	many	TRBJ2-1	CASSPSLAGVYNEQFF	TGTGCCAGCAGTCCCTCGCTAGCGGGAGTCTACAATGAGCAGTTCTTC
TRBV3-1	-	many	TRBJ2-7	CASSQGLLEQYF	TGTGCCAGCAGCCAGGGATTATTGGAGCAGTACTTC
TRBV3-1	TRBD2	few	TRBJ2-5	CASNGGSTSGSQETQYF	TGTGCCAGCAACGGGGGGTCTACTAGCGGGTCCCAAGAGACCCAGTACTTC
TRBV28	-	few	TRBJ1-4	CASSYGSGIGEKLFF	TGTGCCAGCAGTTACGGGTCAGGGATCGGTGAAAAACTGTTTTTT
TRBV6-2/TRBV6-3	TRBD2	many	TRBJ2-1	CASSYLEGLAGGAYNEQFF	TGTGCCAGCAGTTACCTCGAGGGACTAGCGGGGGGAGCCTACAATGAGCAGTTCTTC
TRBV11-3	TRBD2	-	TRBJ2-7	CASSFGGLAGGPEYF	TGTGCCAGCAGCTTCGGTGGACTAGCGGGGGGGCCGGAGTACTTC
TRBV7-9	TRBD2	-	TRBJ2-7	CASSRWGGNYEQYF	TGTGCCAGCAGCCGCTGGGGGGGGAACTACGAGCAGTACTTC
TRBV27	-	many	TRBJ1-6	CASSFHETGNLYSPLHF	TGTGCCAGCAGTTTCCATGAGACAGGAAATCTTTACTCACCCCTCCACTTT